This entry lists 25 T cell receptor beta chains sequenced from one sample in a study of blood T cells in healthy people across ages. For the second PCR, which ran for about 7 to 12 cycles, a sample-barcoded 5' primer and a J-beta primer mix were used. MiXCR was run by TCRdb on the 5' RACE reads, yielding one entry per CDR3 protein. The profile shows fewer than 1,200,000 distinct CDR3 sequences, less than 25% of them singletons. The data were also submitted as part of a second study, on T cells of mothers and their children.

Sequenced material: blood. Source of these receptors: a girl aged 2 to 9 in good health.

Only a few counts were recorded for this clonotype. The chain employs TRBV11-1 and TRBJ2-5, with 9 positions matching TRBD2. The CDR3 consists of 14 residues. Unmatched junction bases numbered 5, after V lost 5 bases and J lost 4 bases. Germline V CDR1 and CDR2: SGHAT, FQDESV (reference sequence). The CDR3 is CASSIQAGGETQYF. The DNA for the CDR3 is TGTGCCAGCAGCATCCAAGCGGGAGGAGAGACCCAGTACTTC.

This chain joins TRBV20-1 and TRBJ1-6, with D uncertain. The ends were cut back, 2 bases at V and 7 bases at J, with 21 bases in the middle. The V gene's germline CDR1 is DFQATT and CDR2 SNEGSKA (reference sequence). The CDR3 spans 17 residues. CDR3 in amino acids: CSARSGTRQVVNSPLHF. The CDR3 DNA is TGCAGTGCTAGATCCGGTACCCGGCAGGTCGTGAATTCACCCCTCCACTTT.

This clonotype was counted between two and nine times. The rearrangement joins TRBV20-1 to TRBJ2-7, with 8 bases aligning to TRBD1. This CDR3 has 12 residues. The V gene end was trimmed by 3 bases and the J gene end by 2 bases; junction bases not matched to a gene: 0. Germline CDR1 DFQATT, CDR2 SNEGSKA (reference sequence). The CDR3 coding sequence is TGCAGTGCTAGGGGACAGGCCTACGAGCAGTACTTC. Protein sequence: CSARGQAYEQYF.

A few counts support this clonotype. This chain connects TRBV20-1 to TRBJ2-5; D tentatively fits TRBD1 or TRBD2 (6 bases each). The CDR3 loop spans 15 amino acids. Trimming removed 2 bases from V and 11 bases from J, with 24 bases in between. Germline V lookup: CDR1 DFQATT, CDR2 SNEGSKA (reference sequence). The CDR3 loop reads CSARTNRDLGEEQYF. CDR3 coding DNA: TGCAGTGCTAGAACCAACAGGGATCTGGGGGAGGAGCAGTACTTC.

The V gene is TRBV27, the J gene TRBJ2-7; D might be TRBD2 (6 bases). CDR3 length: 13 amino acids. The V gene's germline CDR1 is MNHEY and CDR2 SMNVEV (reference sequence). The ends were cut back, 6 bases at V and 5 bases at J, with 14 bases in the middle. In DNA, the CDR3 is TGTGCCAGCAGCGCGGGACTCGTCGACGAGCAGTACTTC. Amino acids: CASSAGLVDEQYF.

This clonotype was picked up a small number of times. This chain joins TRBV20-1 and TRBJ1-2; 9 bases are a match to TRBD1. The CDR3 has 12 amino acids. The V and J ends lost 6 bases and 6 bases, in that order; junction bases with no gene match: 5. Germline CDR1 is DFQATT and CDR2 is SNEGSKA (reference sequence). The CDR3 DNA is TGCAGTGCCAGTACAGGGGGCAATGGCTACACCTTC. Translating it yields CSASTGGNGYTF.

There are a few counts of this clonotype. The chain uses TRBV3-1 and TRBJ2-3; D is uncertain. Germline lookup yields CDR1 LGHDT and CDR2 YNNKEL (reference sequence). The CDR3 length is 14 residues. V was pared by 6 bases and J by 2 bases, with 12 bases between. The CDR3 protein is CASSSRSFTDTQYF. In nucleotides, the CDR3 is TGTGCCAGCAGTTCCCGGAGCTTCACAGATACGCAGTATTTT.

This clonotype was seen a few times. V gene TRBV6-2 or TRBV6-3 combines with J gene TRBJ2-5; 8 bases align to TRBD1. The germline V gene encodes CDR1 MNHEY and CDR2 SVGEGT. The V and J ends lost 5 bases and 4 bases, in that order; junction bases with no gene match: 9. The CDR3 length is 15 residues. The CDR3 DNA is TGTGCCAGCAGTCCGCATTCCGGGACAGGAGAGACCCAGTACTTC. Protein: CASSPHSGTGETQYF.

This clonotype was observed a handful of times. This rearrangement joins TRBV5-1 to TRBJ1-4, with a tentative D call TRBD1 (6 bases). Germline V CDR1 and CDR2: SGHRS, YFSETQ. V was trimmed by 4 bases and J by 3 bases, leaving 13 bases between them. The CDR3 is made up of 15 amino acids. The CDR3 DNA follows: TGCGCCAGCAGCGATCCAGGGGAATCTAATGAAAAACTGTTTTTT. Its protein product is CASSDPGESNEKLFF.

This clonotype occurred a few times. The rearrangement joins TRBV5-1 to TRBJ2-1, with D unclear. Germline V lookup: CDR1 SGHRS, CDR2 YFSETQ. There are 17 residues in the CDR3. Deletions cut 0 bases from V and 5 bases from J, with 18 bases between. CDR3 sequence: CASSLEQFVSLDNEQFF. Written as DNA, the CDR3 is TGCGCCAGCAGCTTGGAACAATTTGTCTCTCTGGACAATGAGCAGTTCTTC.

In nucleotides, the CDR3 is TGTGCCAGCAGCCCAAGACAGGGGGCGCGCTCTCTAGCCAAAAACATTCAGTACTTC. This codes for CASSPRQGARSLAKNIQYF. The chain links TRBV11-2 to TRBJ2-4, with TRBD1 identical over 10 bases. Germline V gene lookup returns CDR1 SGHAT and CDR2 FQNNGV. The CDR3 extends over 19 amino acids. V shed 5 bases and J 0 bases; nucleotides not matched to a gene: 13.

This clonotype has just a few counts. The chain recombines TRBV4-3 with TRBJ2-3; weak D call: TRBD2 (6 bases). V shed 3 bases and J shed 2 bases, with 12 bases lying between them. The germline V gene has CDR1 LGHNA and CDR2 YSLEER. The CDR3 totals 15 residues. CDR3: CASSQGGLTTDTQYF. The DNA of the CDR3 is TGCGCCAGCAGCCAGGGGGGTCTTACCACAGATACGCAGTATTTT.

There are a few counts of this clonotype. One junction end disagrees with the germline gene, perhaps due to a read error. CDR3 sequence reads: CASGLSPGDNEQFF. The CDR3 DNA reads as TGTGCCAGCGGTTTAAGTCCGGGGGACAATGAGCAGTTCTTC. The V and J genes are TRBV28 and TRBJ2-1; a possible D gene is TRBD2 (6 bases). From germline, CDR1 is MDHEN and CDR2 SYDVKM. The CDR3 is 14 amino acids. Using reference TRBV28 and TRBJ2-1 for the parts outside the CDR3, the full variable domain is DVKVTQSSRYLVKRTGEKVFLECVQDMDHENMFWYRQDPGLGLRLIYFSYDVKMKEKGDIPEGYSVSREKKERFSLILESASTNQTSMYLCASGLSPGDNEQFFGPGTRLTVL.

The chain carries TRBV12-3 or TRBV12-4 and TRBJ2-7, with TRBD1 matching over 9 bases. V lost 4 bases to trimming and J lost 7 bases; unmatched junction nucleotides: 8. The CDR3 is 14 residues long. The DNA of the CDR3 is TGTGCCAGCAGTTCCACAGGGGGCCCTGGGGAGCAGTACTTC. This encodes CASSSTGGPGEQYF.

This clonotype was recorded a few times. CDR3 region: CASSVGGRDTDTQYF. CDR3 DNA sequence: TGTGCCAGCAGCGTAGGCGGGAGGGACACAGATACGCAGTATTTT. The genes are TRBV9 and TRBJ2-3, with 9 bases fitting TRBD2. This CDR3 comprises 15 residues. CDR1 is SGDLS, CDR2 YYNGEE, per germline. V was pared by 0 bases and J by 2 bases, with 1 base of the junction left unmatched.

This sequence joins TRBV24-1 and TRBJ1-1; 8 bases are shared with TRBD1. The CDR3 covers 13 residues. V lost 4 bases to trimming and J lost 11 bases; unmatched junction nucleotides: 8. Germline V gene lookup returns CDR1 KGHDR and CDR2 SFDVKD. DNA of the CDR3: TGTGCCACCAGTGACCTGGACAGGGTTCGGGCTTTCTTT. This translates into CATSDLDRVRAFF.

The CDR3 loop is CASSVLVGDGKLFF. In nucleotides, the CDR3 is TGTGCCAGCAGCGTCCTAGTGGGAGACGGAAAACTGTTTTTT. The V and J genes are TRBV7-6 and TRBJ1-4, with unresolved D. The V end lost 5 bases, the J end lost 10 bases, and 17 bases lay between the germline ends. CDR1 SGHVS and CDR2 FNYEAQ come from the germline V gene. This CDR3 region has 14 residues.

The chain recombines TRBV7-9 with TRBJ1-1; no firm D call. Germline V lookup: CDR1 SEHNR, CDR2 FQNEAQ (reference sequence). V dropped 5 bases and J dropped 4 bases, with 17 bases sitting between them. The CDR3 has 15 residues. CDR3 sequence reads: CASSLGFEMGTEAFF. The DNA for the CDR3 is TGTGCCAGCAGCCTCGGTTTCGAGATGGGCACTGAAGCTTTCTTT.

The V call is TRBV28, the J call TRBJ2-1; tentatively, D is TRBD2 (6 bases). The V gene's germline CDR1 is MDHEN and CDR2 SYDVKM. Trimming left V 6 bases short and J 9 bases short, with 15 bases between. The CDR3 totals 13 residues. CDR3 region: CASSFNGLSEQFF. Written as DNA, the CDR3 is TGTGCCAGCAGCTTTAACGGACTAAGTGAGCAGTTCTTC.

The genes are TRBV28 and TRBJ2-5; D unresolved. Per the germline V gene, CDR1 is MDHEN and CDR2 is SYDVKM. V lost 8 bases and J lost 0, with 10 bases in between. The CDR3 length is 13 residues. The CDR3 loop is CASLGSNQETQYF. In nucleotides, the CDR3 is TGTGCCAGCCTGGGCAGTAACCAAGAGACCCAGTACTTC.

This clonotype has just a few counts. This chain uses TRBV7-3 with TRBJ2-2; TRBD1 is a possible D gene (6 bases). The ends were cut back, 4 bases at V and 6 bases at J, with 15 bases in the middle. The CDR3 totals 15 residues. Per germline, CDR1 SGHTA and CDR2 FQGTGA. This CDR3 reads CASSSPGQGAGELFF. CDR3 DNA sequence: TGTGCCAGCAGCTCTCCGGGACAAGGAGCCGGGGAGCTGTTTTTT.

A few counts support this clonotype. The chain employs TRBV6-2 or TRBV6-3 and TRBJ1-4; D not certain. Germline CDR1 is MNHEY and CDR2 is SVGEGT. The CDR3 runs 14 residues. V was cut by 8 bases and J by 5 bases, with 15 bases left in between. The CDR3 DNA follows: TGTGCCAGCTCGACGAGAAGAGAGAATGAAAAACTGTTTTTT. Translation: CASSTRRENEKLFF.

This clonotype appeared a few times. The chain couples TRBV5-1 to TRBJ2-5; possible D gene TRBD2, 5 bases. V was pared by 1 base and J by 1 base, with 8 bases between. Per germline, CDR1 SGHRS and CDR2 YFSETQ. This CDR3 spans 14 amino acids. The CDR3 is CASSLRRIQETQYF. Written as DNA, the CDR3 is TGCGCCAGCAGCTTGCGGAGGATCCAAGAGACCCAGTACTTC.

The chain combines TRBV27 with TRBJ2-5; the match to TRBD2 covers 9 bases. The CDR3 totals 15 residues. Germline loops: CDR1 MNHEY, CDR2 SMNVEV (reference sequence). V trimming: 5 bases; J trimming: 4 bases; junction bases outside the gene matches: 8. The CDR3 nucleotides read TGTGCCAGCAGTGCTCGCGGGAGGGCCCCAGAGACCCAGTACTTC. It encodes CASSARGRAPETQYF.

The CDR3 coding sequence is TGTGCCAGCAGCTTAGTCCCGACAGTACGTGAAAAACTGTTTTTT. Encoded protein: CASSLVPTVREKLFF. The V call is TRBV7-9, the J call TRBJ1-4; a weak D match, TRBD1 (5 bases). V lost 1 base and J lost 7, with 13 bases in between. Germline loops: CDR1 SEHNR, CDR2 FQNEAQ (reference sequence). The CDR3 loop spans 15 amino acids.